The 6 T cell receptor beta chains in this list originate from one sample, sequenced in a study of T cells in Graves' hyperthyroidism and ophthalmopathy. Amplified regions were TCR beta CDR3 sequences from RNA transcripts. A first-round RT-PCR of the TCR CDR3 used the HTBI primer set. From the multiplex PCR reads, TCRdb called clonotypes with MiXCR, one entry per CDR3 protein. Of roughly 720,000 distinct CDR3 sequences in the sample, around a sixth were seen once. What was sequenced was blood. The receptor source for this set is a man aged 45 to 65 with Graves' hyperthyroidism.

This clonotype occurred many times. The genes are TRBV7-2 and TRBJ1-5; D is undetermined. The CDR3 sequence is 14 residues long. Trimming removed 1 base from V and 3 bases from J, with 7 bases in between. Germline V CDR1 and CDR2: SGHTA, FQGNSA. In DNA, the CDR3 is TGTGCCAGCAGCTTAGAGGCAGACAATCAGCCCCAGCATTTT. Its translation: CASSLEADNQPQHF. The full variable domain, rest sourced from reference TRBV7-2 and TRBJ1-5, is GAGVSQSPSNKVTEKGKDVELRCDPISGHTALYWYRQSLGQGLEFLIYFQGNSAPDKSGLPSDRFSAERTGGSVSTLTIQRTQQEDSAVYLCASSLEADNQPQHFGDGTRLSIL.

The table lists this clonotype with many counts. This chain joins TRBV7-2 and TRBJ1-3, with 10 bases aligning to TRBD1. The V and J ends lost 4 bases and 8 bases, in that order; junction bases with no gene match: 8. The CDR3 spans 15 residues. The germline gives CDR1 SGHTA, CDR2 FQGNSA. In nucleotides, the CDR3 is TGTGCCAGCAGCTCCCGTCCCGGGACAGGGGACACCATATATTTT. Translated: CASSSRPGTGDTIYF.

This clonotype was counted many times. This chain links TRBV2 with TRBJ2-7; unclear D gene. The length of the CDR3 is 15 residues. V gave up 1 base and J gave up 0 bases, with 10 bases separating them. Per the germline V gene, CDR1 is SNHLY and CDR2 is FYNNEI. Written as DNA, the CDR3 is TGTGCCAGCAGTGAAGACCTCTACAGCTCCTACGAGCAGTACTTC. This encodes CASSEDLYSSYEQYF.

This clonotype was counted many times. The rearrangement uses TRBV7-9 and TRBJ2-3; D remains ambiguous. Trimming cost V 5 bases and J 6 bases, with 24 bases left between them. The germline V gene has CDR1 SEHNR and CDR2 FQNEAQ (reference sequence). This CDR3 is 17 amino acids long. The CDR3 DNA sequence: TGTGCCAGCAGCGAAAGGGCCTCGCATGTGCGCTCGGATACGCAGTATTTT. Amino acids: CASSERASHVRSDTQYF.

This clonotype has a count of ten or more. CDR3 nucleotide sequence: TGTGCCAGCAGCTACTTTCACAGGGACGGCTACACCTTC. Its protein product is CASSYFHRDGYTF. V gene TRBV28 combines with J gene TRBJ1-2; D might be TRBD1 (6 bases). Trimming pared 6 bases from V and 8 bases from J, leaving 16 bases between. Germline V lookup: CDR1 MDHEN, CDR2 SYDVKM. The CDR3 consists of 13 residues.

This clonotype has only a few counts. The J gene is TRBJ2-7, the V gene TRBV29-1; either TRBD1 or TRBD2 may fit D (5 bases each). The ends were cut back, 4 bases at V and 0 bases at J, with 16 bases in the middle. The CDR3 loop spans 15 amino acids. Germline loops: CDR1 SQVTM, CDR2 ANQGSEA. This chain's CDR3 is CSVVSARDGSYEQYF. The CDR3 DNA reads as TGCAGCGTTGTCTCGGCCCGGGACGGCTCCTACGAGCAGTACTTC.